This is a list of T cell receptor beta chains from one sample in a study of breast tumors, draining lymph nodes, adjacent tissues. TCRdb re-called the multiplex PCR reads with MiXCR, one entry per CDR3 protein. Of under 150,000 distinct CDR3 sequences in the sample, about a fifth are singletons; the top ten hold roughly 2.6%. The sample was axillary lymph node tissue. The receptors stem from a female donor with breast cancer. Some clones in this sample may be carry-over from other donors' samples. Each CDR3 is given with its conserved first and last residue.

len	v_gene	j_gene	CDR3aa
16	TRBV3-1	TRBJ2-5	CASSQPSSGRMETQYF
15	TRBV10-2	TRBJ1-2	CASSESGDLLKGYTF
15	TRBV5-1	TRBJ1-4	CASSYGTGGGEKLFF
13	TRBV4-1	TRBJ2-5	CASSQVSQETQYF
18	TRBV19	TRBJ2-1	CASSIDRRRPFSYNEQFF
12	TRBV30	TRBJ2-7	CAWSLVNYEQYF
13	TRBV2	TRBJ2-7	CASRAQGANEQYF
15	TRBV5-1	TRBJ2-7	CASSLDWRGTYEQYF
14	TRBV6-5	TRBJ1-5	CASSERQGGQPQHF
15	TRBV4-1	TRBJ2-1	CASSQEVAGAVEQFF
14	TRBV10-2	TRBJ2-3	CASSEVAGVGTQYF
15	TRBV11-2	TRBJ2-1	CASSQGTSGYNEQFF
18	TRBV3-1	TRBJ2-1	CASSQRGAGGSAYNEQFF
15	TRBV28	TRBJ2-7	CASSPTGGSLFEQYF
15	TRBV7-9	TRBJ2-3	CASSLEGKGTDTQYF
12	TRBV30	TRBJ1-5	CAWSVPNQPQHF
12	TRBV5-1	TRBJ2-7	CASRGGPYEQYF